This T cell receptor beta chain was recorded in a study of blood T cell repertoires in COVID-19. For the study at large: Spain, Italy and the United States supplied samples that represented acute and convalescent COVID-19. In each case, the material was cDNA or gDNA derived from T cells, B-cell-depleted T cells, or PBMCs.

This CDR3 has 17 residues. The germline CDR1 and CDR2 sequences are SEHNR and FQNEAQ (reference sequence). V gave up 4 bases and J gave up 7 bases; unmatched junction bases: 11. In the original analysis: The assay estimated nucleated cells by amplifying reference gene primers. Measured with immunoSEQ multiplex PCR; TCRdb has only the in-frame clones, and not every one. V and J calls and clone size are as listed in that table; D and trimming were resolved from the DNA. The sample comprises over 120,000 clones, about 90% of which are singletons, and 1.7% rests with the top ten. Material: peripheral blood. V is TRBV7-9 and J is TRBJ1-6; 9 nucleotides match TRBD1. The clonotype originates from a woman between 45 and 60 years old with acute or convalescent COVID-19. Written as DNA, the CDR3 is TGTGCCAGCAGCTCACGACAACAGGGGGCAGGGAATTCACCCCTCCACTTT. Protein product: CASSSRQQGAGNSPLHF.